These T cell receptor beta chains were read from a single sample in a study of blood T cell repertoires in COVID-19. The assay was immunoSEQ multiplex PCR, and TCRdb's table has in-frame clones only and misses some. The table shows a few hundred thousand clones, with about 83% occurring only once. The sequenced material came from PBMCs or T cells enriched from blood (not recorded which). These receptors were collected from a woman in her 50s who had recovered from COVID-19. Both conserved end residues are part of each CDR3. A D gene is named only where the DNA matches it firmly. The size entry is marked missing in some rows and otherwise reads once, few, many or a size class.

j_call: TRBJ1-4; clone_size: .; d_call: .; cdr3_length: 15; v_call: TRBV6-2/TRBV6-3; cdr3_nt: TGTGCCAGCAGTCCCCCGACATCAACTAATGAAAAACTGTTTTTT; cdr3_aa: CASSPPTSTNEKLFF
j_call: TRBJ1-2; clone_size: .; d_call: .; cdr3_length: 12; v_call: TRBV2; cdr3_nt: TGTGCCAGCCGACAGGAATCTTATGGCTACACCTTC; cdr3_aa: CASRQESYGYTF
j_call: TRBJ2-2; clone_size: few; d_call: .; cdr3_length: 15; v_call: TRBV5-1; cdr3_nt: TGCGCCAGCAGCTTGTCCGCAGGTAACACCGGGGAGCTGTTTTTT; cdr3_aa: CASSLSAGNTGELFF
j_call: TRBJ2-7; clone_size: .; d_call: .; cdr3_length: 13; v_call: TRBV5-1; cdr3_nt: TGCGCCAGCAGCTTGGGCTTCCTAAACGAGCAGTACTTC; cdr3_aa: CASSLGFLNEQYF
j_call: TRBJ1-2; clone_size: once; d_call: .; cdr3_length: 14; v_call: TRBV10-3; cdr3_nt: TGTGCCATCGGGGGGAGCGAAGCTAGCTATGGCTACACCTTC; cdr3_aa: CAIGGSEASYGYTF
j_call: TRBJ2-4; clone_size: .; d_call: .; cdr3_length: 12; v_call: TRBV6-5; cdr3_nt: TGTGCCAGCAGGGGCGTTCCCCCCGATCAGTACTTC; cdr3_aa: CASRGVPPDQYF
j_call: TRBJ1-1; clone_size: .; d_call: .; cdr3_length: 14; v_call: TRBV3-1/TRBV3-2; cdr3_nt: TGTGCCAGCAGCCAAGGTTCCCTTAGGGGTGCGGCTTTCTTT; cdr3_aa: CASSQGSLRGAAFF
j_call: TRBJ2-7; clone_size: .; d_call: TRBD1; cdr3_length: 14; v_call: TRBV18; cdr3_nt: TGTGCCAGCTCCCAGGGGACAGGAGCCTACGAGCAGTACTTC; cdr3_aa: CASSQGTGAYEQYF
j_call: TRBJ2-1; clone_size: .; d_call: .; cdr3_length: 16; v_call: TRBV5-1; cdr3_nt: TGCGCCAGCAGCTTGGATGGGAGTTTATCCTACAATGAGCAGTTCTTC; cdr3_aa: CASSLDGSLSYNEQFF
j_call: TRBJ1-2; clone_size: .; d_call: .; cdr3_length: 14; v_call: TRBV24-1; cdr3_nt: TGTGCCACCAGTGCGGGGGGGCCTCGCTATGGCTACACCTTC; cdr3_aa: CATSAGGPRYGYTF
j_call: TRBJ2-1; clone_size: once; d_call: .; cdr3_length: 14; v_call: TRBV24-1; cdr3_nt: TGTGCCACCTCCACCTCCACACAGGACCGAGAGCAGTTCTTC; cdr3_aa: CATSTSTQDREQFF
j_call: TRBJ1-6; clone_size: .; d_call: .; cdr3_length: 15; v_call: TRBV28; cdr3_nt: TGTGCCAGCATTTCAGGCACCATCCCCAATTCACCCCTCCACTTT; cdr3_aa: CASISGTIPNSPLHF
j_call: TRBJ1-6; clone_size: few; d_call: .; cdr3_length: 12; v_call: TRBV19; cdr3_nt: TGTGCCAGTAGTATCGAGGGCTCACCCCTCCACTTT; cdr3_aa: CASSIEGSPLHF
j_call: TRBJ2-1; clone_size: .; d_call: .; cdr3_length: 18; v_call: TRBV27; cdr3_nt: TGTGCCAGCAGTTCAAGGCCGGGGGGCAAACTATATTACAATGAGCAGTTCTTC; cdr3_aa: CASSSRPGGKLYYNEQFF
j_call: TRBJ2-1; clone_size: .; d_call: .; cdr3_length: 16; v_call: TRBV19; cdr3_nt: TGTGCCAGTACCCCCAGCTGGGCAGCAGCCTACAATGAGCAGTTCTTC; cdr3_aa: CASTPSWAAAYNEQFF
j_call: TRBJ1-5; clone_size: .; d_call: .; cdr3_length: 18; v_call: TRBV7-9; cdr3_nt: TGTGCCAGCAGCTTAGCTGGAAGCGGGAGGGGCTGGGAGCAGCCCCAGCATTTT; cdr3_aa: CASSLAGSGRGWEQPQHF
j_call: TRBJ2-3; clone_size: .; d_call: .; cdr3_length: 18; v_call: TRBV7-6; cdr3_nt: TGTGCCAGCAGCTTAGTGCCAGCAGGCGAAAGAGGCACAGATACGCAGTATTTT; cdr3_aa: CASSLVPAGERGTDTQYF
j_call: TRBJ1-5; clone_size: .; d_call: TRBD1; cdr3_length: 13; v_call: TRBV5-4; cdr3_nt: TGTGCCAGCAGCCTAGACCAGGGACAGGCCCAGCATTTT; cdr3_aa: CASSLDQGQAQHF
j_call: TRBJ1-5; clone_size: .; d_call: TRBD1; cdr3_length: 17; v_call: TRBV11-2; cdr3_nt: TGTGCCAGCAGCTTCGGACAGGGGGCGAGGGGCAATCAGCCCCAGCATTTT; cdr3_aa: CASSFGQGARGNQPQHF
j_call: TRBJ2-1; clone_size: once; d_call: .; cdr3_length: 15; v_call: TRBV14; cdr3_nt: TGTGCCAGCAGCCAAGTGCCCGGTTCCTACAATGAGCAGTTCTTC; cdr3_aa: CASSQVPGSYNEQFF
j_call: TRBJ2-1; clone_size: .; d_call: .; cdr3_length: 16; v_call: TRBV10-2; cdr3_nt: TGCGCCCTTGGGCTTGACGGGGTCCTTTCCTACAATGAGCAGTTCTTC; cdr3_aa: CALGLDGVLSYNEQFF
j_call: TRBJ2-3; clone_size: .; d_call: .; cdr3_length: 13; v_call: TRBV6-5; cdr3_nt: TGTGCCAGCATCGAGGGCGGAACAGATACGCAGTATTTT; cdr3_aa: CASIEGGTDTQYF
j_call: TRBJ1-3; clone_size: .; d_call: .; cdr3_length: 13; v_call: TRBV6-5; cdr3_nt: TGTGCCAGCAGGGGGCCGGGTGGAAACACCATATATTTT; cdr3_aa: CASRGPGGNTIYF
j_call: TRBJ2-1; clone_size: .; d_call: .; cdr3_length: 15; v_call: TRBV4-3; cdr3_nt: TGCGCCAGCAGCCAAGATCAGGACACTCACAATGAGCAGTTCTTC; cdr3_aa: CASSQDQDTHNEQFF
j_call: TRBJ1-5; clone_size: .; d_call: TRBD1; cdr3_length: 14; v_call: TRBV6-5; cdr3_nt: TGTGCCAGCAGTTGGGACAGGGGGGAGAGGCCCCAGCATTTT; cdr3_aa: CASSWDRGERPQHF
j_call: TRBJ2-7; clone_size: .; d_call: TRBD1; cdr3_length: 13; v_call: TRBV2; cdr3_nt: TGTGCCAGCGCCGGGACAGGGGGATACGAGCAGTACTTC; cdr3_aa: CASAGTGGYEQYF
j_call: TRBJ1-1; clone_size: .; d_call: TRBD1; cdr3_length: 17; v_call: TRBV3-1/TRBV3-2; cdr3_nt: TGTGCCAGCAGCCAAGATTTGGGGGACAGGATGAACACTGAAGCTTTCTTT; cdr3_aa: CASSQDLGDRMNTEAFF
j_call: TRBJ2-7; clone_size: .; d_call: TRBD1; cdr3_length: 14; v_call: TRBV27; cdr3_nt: TGTGCCAGCAGTTACAGGGGATTGGCCTACGAGCAGTACTTC; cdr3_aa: CASSYRGLAYEQYF
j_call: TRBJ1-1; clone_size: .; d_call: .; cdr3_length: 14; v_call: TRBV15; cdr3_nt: TGTGCCACCAGAATGAAACAGGGTCGCACTGAAGCTTTCTTT; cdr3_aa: CATRMKQGRTEAFF
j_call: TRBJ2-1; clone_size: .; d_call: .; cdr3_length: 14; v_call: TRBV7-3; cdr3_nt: TGTGCCAGCAGCTTAATTGCAGAGGACAATGAGCAGTTCTTC; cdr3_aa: CASSLIAEDNEQFF
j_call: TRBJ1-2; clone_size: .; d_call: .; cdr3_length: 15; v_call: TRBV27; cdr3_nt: TGTGCCAGCAGCCCCTGGAGAGAACGGGACTATGGCTACACCTTC; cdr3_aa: CASSPWRERDYGYTF
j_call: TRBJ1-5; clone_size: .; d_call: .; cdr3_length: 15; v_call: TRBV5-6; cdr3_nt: TGTGCCAGCAGCTTGCTAGCTTATAGCAATCAGCCCCAGCATTTT; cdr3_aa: CASSLLAYSNQPQHF
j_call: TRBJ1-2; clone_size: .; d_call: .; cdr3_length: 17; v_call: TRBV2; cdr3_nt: TGTGCCAGCATCCCCGAGGGCGTTCCGGGGTCCTACTATGGCTACACCTTC; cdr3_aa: CASIPEGVPGSYYGYTF
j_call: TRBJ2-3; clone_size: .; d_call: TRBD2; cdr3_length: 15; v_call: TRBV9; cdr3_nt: TGTGCCAGCAGCGTAGCTAGCGGGGTGGCGGATACGCAGTATTTT; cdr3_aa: CASSVASGVADTQYF
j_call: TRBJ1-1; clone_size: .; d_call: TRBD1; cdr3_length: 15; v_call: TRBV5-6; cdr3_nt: TGTGCCAGCAGCACCTGGGACAGGGATAGTACTGAAGCTTTCTTT; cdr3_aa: CASSTWDRDSTEAFF
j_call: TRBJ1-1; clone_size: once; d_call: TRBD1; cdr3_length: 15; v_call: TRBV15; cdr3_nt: TGTGCCACCAGCAGACTGGGACAGCCGAACACTGAAGCTTTCTTT; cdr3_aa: CATSRLGQPNTEAFF
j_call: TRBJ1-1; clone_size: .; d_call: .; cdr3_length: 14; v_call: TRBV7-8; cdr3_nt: TGTGCCAGCAGCGTTGGGGCAACGAACACTGAAGCTTTCTTT; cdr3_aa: CASSVGATNTEAFF
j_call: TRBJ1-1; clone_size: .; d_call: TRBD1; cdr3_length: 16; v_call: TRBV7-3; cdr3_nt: TGTGCCAGCAGCCCCGGCCACAGGGGGAAATACACTGAAGCTTTCTTT; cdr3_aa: CASSPGHRGKYTEAFF
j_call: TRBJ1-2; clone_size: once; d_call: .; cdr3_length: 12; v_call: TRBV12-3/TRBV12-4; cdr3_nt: TGTGCCAGCAGCTCCTCTCCCCATGGCTACACCTTC; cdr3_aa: CASSSSPHGYTF
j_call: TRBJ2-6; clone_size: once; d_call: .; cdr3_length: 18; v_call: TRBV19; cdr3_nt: TGTGCCAGTAGTATAGAGGCACAGGGAAGCTCTGGGGCCAACGTCCTGACTTTC; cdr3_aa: CASSIEAQGSSGANVLTF
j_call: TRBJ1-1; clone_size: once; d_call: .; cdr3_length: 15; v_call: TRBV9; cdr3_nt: TGTGCCAGCAGCGAGCTAGGAGGGGGGGGCACTGAAGCTTTCTTT; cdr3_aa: CASSELGGGGTEAFF
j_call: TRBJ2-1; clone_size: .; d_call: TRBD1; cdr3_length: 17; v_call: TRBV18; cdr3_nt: TGTGCCAGCTCACCACCAATCGGGACAGGCCGAAACAATGAGCAGTTCTTC; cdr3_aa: CASSPPIGTGRNNEQFF
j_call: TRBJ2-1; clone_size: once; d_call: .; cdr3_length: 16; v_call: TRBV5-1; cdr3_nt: TGCGCCAGCAGCTTGGTTGGCCGGGTCTCCTACAATGAGCAGTTCTTC; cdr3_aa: CASSLVGRVSYNEQFF
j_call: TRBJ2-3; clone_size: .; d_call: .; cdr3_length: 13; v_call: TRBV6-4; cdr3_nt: TGTGCCAGCAGCGTATCTTTATCGGGTACGCAGTATTTT; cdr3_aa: CASSVSLSGTQYF
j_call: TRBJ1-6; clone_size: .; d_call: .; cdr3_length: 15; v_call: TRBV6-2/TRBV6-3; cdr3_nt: TGTGCCAGCAGTTACTCGAGGGGAGGGGATTCACCCCTCCACTTT; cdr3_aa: CASSYSRGGDSPLHF
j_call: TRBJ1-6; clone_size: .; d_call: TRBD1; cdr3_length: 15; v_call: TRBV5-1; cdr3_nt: TGCGCCAGCAGACAGGGGGCAGGGAGTAATTCACCCCTCCACTTT; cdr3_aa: CASRQGAGSNSPLHF
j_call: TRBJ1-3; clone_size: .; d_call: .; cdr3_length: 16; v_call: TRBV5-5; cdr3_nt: TGTGCCAGCAGCAGAGGAGACTGGTTCTCTGGAAACACCATATATTTT; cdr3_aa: CASSRGDWFSGNTIYF
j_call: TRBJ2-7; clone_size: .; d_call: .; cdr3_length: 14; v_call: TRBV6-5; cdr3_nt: TGTGCCAGCAGTTACGGCGCAGGGACCTACGAGCAGTACTTC; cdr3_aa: CASSYGAGTYEQYF